Each of the 28 T cell receptor beta chains below was sequenced from the same sample in a study of early T cells in non-severe SARS-CoV-2 infection. TCRdb analysed the 5' RACE reads with MiXCR anew, one entry per CDR3 protein. The sample holds 65,000 to 85,000 distinct CDR3 sequences, roughly 16% seen once. Material: whole blood. All receptors derive from an adult who was a healthcare worker with PCR-confirmed SARS-CoV-2 infection or an uninfected control (not recorded which).

In the case of this clonotype: Since a much larger clone is just one base distant, this may be a read error. The chain is built from TRBV9 and TRBJ1-1, with D maybe TRBD1 (5 bases). CDR1 and CDR2 (germline): SGDLS, YYNGEE. The CDR3 is 13 residues long. CDR3 coding DNA: TGTGCCAGCAGCGTAAAGGGGAACACTGAAGTTTTCTTT. Encoded protein: CASSVKGNTEVFF.

This chain links TRBV2 with TRBJ1-3; D is uncertain. Per the germline V gene, CDR1 is SNHLY and CDR2 is FYNNEI. V lost 1 base and J 2 bases, leaving 6 bases between the germline ends. The CDR3 has 14 residues. CDR3 bases: TGTGCCAGCAGTGAAGGGGTGGCTGGAAACACCATATATTTT. It encodes CASSEGVAGNTIYF.

This clonotype was detected many times. This chain links TRBV3-1 with TRBJ1-2; D is ambiguous. Per germline, CDR1 LGHDT and CDR2 YNNKEL (reference sequence). V shed 1 base and J shed 0 bases, with 0 bases lying between them. This CDR3 contains 12 residues. The CDR3 DNA reads as TGTGCCAGCAGCCAAGCTAACTATGGCTACACCTTC. As protein: CASSQANYGYTF.

This clonotype was counted at least ten times. The genes are TRBV18 and TRBJ1-1; D call uncertain. This CDR3 comprises 13 residues. V dropped 3 bases and J dropped 1 base, with 6 bases sitting between them. In germline, CDR1 is KGHSH, CDR2 LQKENI. Written as DNA, the CDR3 is TGTGCCAGCTCACCCAGTGGGAACACTGAAGCTTTCTTT. Amino acid sequence: CASSPSGNTEAFF.

The rearrangement uses TRBV2 and TRBJ2-1, with D tentatively TRBD2 (5 bases). Germline lookup yields CDR1 SNHLY and CDR2 FYNNEI. V was pared by 6 bases and J by 6 bases, with 12 bases between. This CDR3 spans 13 amino acids. The DNA for the CDR3 is TGTGCCAGCAGGACAACTAGTCGCAATGAGCAGTTCTTC. Translation gives CASRTTSRNEQFF.

This clonotype appeared a few times. The chain combines TRBV14 with TRBJ1-1; D might be TRBD1 (5 bases). CDR3 size: 15 residues. Germline loops: CDR1 SGHDN, CDR2 FVKESK. Trimming took off 0 bases at V and 5 bases at J, with 13 bases between the two ends. The CDR3 loop is CASSQDLGLKTEAFF. For the CDR3, the DNA is TGTGCCAGCAGCCAAGATCTGGGACTCAAAACTGAAGCTTTCTTT.

Of note for this clonotype: The conserved closing phenylalanine or tryptophan is absent in this CDR3, likely reflecting a read error. The chain has TRBV9 and TRBJ1-5, with D hard to call. Germline V lookup: CDR1 SGDLS, CDR2 YYNGEE. Trimming removed 3 bases from V and 5 bases from J, with 9 bases in between. The CDR3 runs 13 residues. As DNA, the CDR3 is TGTGCCAGCAGCGCCCCCTCGGATCAGCCCCAGCATATT. Translation: CASSAPSDQPQHI.

V gene TRBV28 combines with J gene TRBJ2-6; 8 bases agree with TRBD1. This CDR3 comprises 22 residues. Germline trimming cut 4 bases from V and 4 bases from J; bases unmatched to any gene: 24. Germline-derived CDR1 and CDR2 are MDHEN and SYDVKM. CDR3 loop: CASSSSWRVAGGSPGGANVLTF. CDR3 coding DNA: TGTGCCAGCAGTTCATCCTGGCGTGTGGCAGGGGGCTCCCCGGGAGGGGCCAACGTCCTGACTTTC.

As to this clonotype: At one end the junction does not follow the germline gene, possibly because of a read error. The V gene is TRBV3-1, the J gene TRBJ1-6; 7 bases are a match to TRBD1. The germline gives CDR1 LGHDT, CDR2 YNNKEL (reference sequence). This CDR3 region has 15 residues. CDR3 sequence: CASSQGTGANPPLHF. The CDR3 DNA follows: TGTGCCAGCAGCCAAGGAACAGGGGCTAATCCACCCCTCCACTTT.

The chain is built from TRBV29-1 and TRBJ2-3; D unclear. Germline CDR1 and CDR2: SQVTM and ANQGSEA. V lost 3 bases and J 4 bases, leaving 8 bases between the germline ends. The CDR3 spans 12 residues. The CDR3, as DNA: TGCAGCGTTGATGTATGGGCAGATACGCAGTATTTT. Translating gives CSVDVWADTQYF.

The CDR3 DNA is TGCAGTGCTAGAGCGAATAATCGCCACGAGCAGTACTTC. Translating it yields CSARANNRHEQYF. V gene TRBV20-1 combines with J gene TRBJ2-7; unclear D gene. The CDR3 is 13 amino acids. V gave up 1 base and J gave up 5 bases, with 12 bases separating them. Germline lookup yields CDR1 DFQATT and CDR2 SNEGSKA (reference sequence).

This clonotype came up a few times. V gene TRBV19 combines with J gene TRBJ1-5; 7 bases are shared with TRBD1. V gave up 3 bases and J gave up 6 bases; unmatched junction bases: 5. In germline, CDR1 is LNHDA, CDR2 SQIVND (reference sequence). The CDR3 totals 14 residues. The DNA for the CDR3 is TGTGCCAGTAGTATGCGACAGGGTGGTCAGCCCCAGCATTTT. Protein sequence: CASSMRQGGQPQHF.

This clonotype came up many times. This chain links TRBV14 with TRBJ1-6; no clear D. Between the trimmed V and J ends, which lost 1 base and 7 bases, there was a span of 5 bases. This CDR3 is 13 amino acids long. Germline V gene sequence: CDR1 SGHDN, CDR2 FVKESK. CDR3 nucleotide sequence: TGTGCCAGCAGCCAAGTAAACAATTCACCCCTCCACTTT. Translating it yields CASSQVNNSPLHF.

This rearrangement joins TRBV29-1 to TRBJ1-2, with 7 bases matching TRBD1. V was clipped by 6 bases and J by 3 bases; unmatched bases: 4. CDR3 length: 12 amino acids. The germline CDR1 and CDR2 sequences are SQVTM and ANQGSEA. Here the CDR3 reads CSVRDSDYGYTF. The CDR3 region has the DNA TGCAGCGTGAGGGACAGCGACTATGGCTACACCTTC.

This clonotype was counted between two and nine times. The CDR3 reads CASSQNTDGFPAHEQYF. The CDR3, as DNA: TGTGCCAGCTCACAAAACACTGATGGATTTCCGGCCCACGAGCAGTACTTC. The J gene is TRBJ2-7, the V gene TRBV18; no definite D call. The V end was cut by 4 bases, the J end by 5 bases, with 24 bases between. The germline V gene encodes CDR1 KGHSH and CDR2 LQKENI. There are 17 residues in the CDR3.

This clonotype was seen a handful of times. This rearrangement joins TRBV7-2 to TRBJ2-2, with 7 bases that match TRBD1. The CDR3 has 15 amino acids. Trimming at V came to 5 bases and at J to 2 bases, leaving 5 bases not matched to a gene. Germline V gives CDR1 SGHTA, CDR2 FQGNSA. The CDR3 DNA follows: TGTGCCAGCAGCCGACAGGGCCTTAACACCGGGGAGCTGTTTTTT. Encoded protein: CASSRQGLNTGELFF.

CDR3 in amino acids: CASSSSGKETQYF. The CDR3 DNA reads as TGTGCCAGCAGCTCAAGCGGTAAAGAGACCCAGTACTTC. V is TRBV5-6 and J is TRBJ2-5; D might be TRBD2 (5 bases). The CDR3 totals 13 residues. In germline, CDR1 is SGHDT, CDR2 YYEEEE. Trimming removed 3 bases at V and 3 bases at J, with 9 bases between. The variable domain in full, completed from reference TRBV5-6 and TRBJ2-5, reads DAGVTQSPTHLIKTRGQQVTLRCSPKSGHDTVSWYQQALGQGPQFIFQYYEEEERQRGNFPDRFSGHQFPNYSSELNVNALLLGDSALYLCASSSSGKETQYFGPGTRLLVL.

There are a few counts of this clonotype. The CDR3 DNA follows: TGCGCCAGCAGCCGGACTAGCGGGAGTAAAAATGAGCAGTTCTTC. It codes for CASSRTSGSKNEQFF. The chain has TRBV5-1 and TRBJ2-1, with 13 bases identical to TRBD2. The V gene's germline CDR1 is SGHRS and CDR2 YFSETQ. The CDR3 length is 15 residues. With 4 bases clipped from V and 7 bases from J, the junction kept 5 bases outside the gene matches.

This clonotype was recorded a few times. This chain joins TRBV5-1 and TRBJ1-2; TRBD1 aligns across 8 bases. CDR1 is SGHRS, CDR2 YFSETQ, per germline. The ends lost 2 bases at V and 11 bases at J; junction bases unmatched: 8. This CDR3 contains 13 residues. The CDR3, as DNA: TGCGCCAGCAGCTTAGGCCAGGGGGCGCTTTACACCTTC. This sequence encodes CASSLGQGALYTF.

This clonotype was recorded a few times. This rearrangement joins TRBV20-1 to TRBJ1-1, with a weak D call TRBD1 (6 bases). The V gene's germline CDR1 is DFQATT and CDR2 SNEGSKA (reference sequence). Trimming pared 6 bases from V and 5 bases from J, leaving 16 bases between. This CDR3 is built from 13 residues. Here the CDR3 DNA reads TGCAGTGCGATATCGGGGGCAAAAACTGAAGCTTTCTTT. It yields the protein CSAISGAKTEAFF.

This clonotype showed up just a few times. V usage is TRBV28 and J usage is TRBJ1-3; D is undetermined. CDR3 size: 15 residues. Between the trimmed V and J ends, which lost 3 bases and 0 bases, there was a span of 9 bases. Germline CDR1 MDHEN, CDR2 SYDVKM. The CDR3 protein is CASSFSKSSGNTIYF. Written as DNA, the CDR3 is TGTGCCAGCAGTTTCAGCAAGAGCTCTGGAAACACCATATATTTT.

This clonotype was picked up a small number of times. This chain links TRBV20-1 with TRBJ2-3, with D tentatively TRBD1 or TRBD2 (5 bases each). CDR1 and CDR2 from the germline V gene are DFQATT and SNEGSKA (reference sequence). This CDR3 has 12 residues. The V end was cut by 7 bases, the J end by 2 bases, with 10 bases between. This chain's CDR3 is CSVGGTTDTQYF. CDR3 nucleotides: TGCAGTGTGGGTGGGACCACAGATACGCAGTATTTT.

This clonotype has a count of ten or more. The chain combines TRBV2 with TRBJ2-5, with D unclear. The CDR3 spans 12 residues. Germline CDR1 is SNHLY and CDR2 is FYNNEI. The V end was cut by 7 bases, the J end by 10 bases, with 16 bases between. In DNA, the CDR3 is TGTGCCAGCAACTTACTCGAGGTTAGCCAGTACTTC. As protein: CASNLLEVSQYF.

V and J are TRBV7-9 and TRBJ2-1, with 9 nucleotides matching TRBD2. V shed 1 base and J 5 bases; nucleotides not matched to a gene: 3. Germline CDR1 and CDR2: SEHNR and FQNEAQ (reference sequence). This CDR3 comprises 15 residues. The CDR3 region has the DNA TGTGCCAGCAGCTTAGGGCCTAGCGGGGACAATGAGCAGTTCTTC. Amino acids: CASSLGPSGDNEQFF.

The chain recombines TRBV12-3 or TRBV12-4 with TRBJ2-3, with D hard to call. CDR3 length equals 13 residues. V lost 5 bases and J lost 4, with 10 bases in between. The DNA for the CDR3 is TGTGCCAGCAGTGACTCTGGGGCAGATACGCAGTATTTT. This encodes CASSDSGADTQYF.

The chain has TRBV30 and TRBJ2-1; D unclear. V lost 4 bases to trimming and J lost 0 bases, with 13 bases between them. Germline V gene sequence: CDR1 GTSNPN, CDR2 SVGIG (reference sequence). This CDR3 region has 15 residues. CDR3 region: CAWTGTQSSYNEQFF. The DNA of the CDR3 is TGTGCCTGGACCGGCACCCAGAGCTCCTACAATGAGCAGTTCTTC.

The rearrangement links TRBV5-1 to TRBJ2-2; D gene uncertain. Trimming removed 1 base from V and 9 bases from J, with 7 bases in between. CDR3 length: 12 amino acids. CDR1 is SGHRS and CDR2 is YFSETQ in the germline V gene. The CDR3: CASSLFIRELFF. In DNA, the CDR3 is TGCGCCAGCAGCTTGTTTATTAGGGAGCTGTTTTTT. The full variable domain, with the rest looked up from reference TRBV5-1 and TRBJ2-2, is KAGVTQTPRYLIKTRGQQVTLSCSPISGHRSVSWYQQTPGQGLQFLFEYFSETQRNKGNFPGRFSGRQFSNSRSEMNVSTLELGDSALYLCASSLFIRELFFGEGSRLTVL.

This sequence joins TRBV28 and TRBJ1-2; D unclear. Trimming cost V 3 bases and J 2 bases, with 7 bases left between them. Looked up from germline, CDR1 is MDHEN and CDR2 is SYDVKM. The CDR3 is 13 residues long. The CDR3 protein is CASSLNRNYGYTF. The CDR3 DNA follows: TGTGCCAGCAGTTTGAATAGAAACTATGGCTACACCTTC.